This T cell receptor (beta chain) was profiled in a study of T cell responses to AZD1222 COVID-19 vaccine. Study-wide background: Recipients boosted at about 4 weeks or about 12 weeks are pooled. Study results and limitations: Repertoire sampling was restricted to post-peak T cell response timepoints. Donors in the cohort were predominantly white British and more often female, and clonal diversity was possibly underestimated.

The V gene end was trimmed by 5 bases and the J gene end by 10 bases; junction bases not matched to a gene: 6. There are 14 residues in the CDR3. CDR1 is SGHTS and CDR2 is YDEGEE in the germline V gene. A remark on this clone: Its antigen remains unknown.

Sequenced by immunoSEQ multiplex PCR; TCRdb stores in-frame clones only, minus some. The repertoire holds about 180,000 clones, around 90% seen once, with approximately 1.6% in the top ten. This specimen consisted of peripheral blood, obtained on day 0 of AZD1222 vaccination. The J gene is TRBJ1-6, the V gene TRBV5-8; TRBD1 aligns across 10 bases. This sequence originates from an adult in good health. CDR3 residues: CASRFDRGQSPLHF. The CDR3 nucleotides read TGTGCCAGCAGATTTGACAGGGGGCAATCACCCCTCCACTTT.